What follows describes a single T cell receptor (beta chain). The data were produced by immunoSEQ multiplex PCR, yet TCRdb's version contains in-frame clones alone and is incomplete. The sample yields under 50,000 clones, 90% seen once. The record originates from a study of blood T cell repertoires in COVID-19. This CDR3 spans 11 amino acids. Trimming stripped 3 bases from V and 10 bases from J, with 7 bases between. Germline V lookup: CDR1 SGHTA, CDR2 FQGNSA. Sequencing was done on a sample of peripheral blood. The receptor's source is a man between 65 and 85 years old with active COVID-19. The chain employs TRBV7-2 and TRBJ2-1, with unresolved D. In DNA form, the CDR3 reads TGTGCCAGCAGCTTTGAGTGGGAGCAGTTCTTC. It yields the protein CASSFEWEQFF. Supplemented by reference TRBV7-2 and TRBJ2-1, the full variable domain reads GAGVSQSPSNKVTEKGKDVELRCDPISGHTALYWYRQSLGQGLEFLIYFQGNSAPDKSGLPSDRFSAERTGGSVSTLTIQRTQQEDSAVYLCASSFEWEQFFGPGTRLTVL.